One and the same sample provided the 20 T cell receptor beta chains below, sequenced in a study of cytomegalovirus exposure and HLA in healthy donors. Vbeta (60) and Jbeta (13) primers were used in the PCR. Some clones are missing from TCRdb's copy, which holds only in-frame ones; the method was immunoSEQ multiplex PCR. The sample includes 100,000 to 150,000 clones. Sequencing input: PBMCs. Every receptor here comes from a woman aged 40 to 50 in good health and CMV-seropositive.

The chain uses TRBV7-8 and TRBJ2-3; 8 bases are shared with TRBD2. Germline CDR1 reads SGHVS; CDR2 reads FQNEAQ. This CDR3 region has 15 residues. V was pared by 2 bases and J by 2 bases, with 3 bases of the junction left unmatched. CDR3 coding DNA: TGTGCCAGCAGCTTACCGGGACTAGACACAGATACGCAGTATTTT. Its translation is CASSLPGLDTDTQYF.

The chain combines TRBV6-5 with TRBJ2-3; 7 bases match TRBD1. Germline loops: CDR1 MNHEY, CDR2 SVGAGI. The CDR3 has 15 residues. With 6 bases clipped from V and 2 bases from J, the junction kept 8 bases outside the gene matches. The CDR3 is CASSPGQVPTDTQYF. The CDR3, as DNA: TGTGCCAGCAGCCCAGGACAGGTCCCCACAGATACGCAGTATTTT.

CDR3 sequence: CASSLVAGGGRSYEQYF. CDR3 nucleotide sequence: TGTGCCAGCAGCTTAGTGGCGGGAGGTGGACGTTCCTACGAGCAGTACTTC. The chain recombines TRBV13 with TRBJ2-7; TRBD2 aligns across 8 bases. CDR3 size: 17 residues. CDR1 and CDR2 from the germline V gene are PRHDT and FYEKMQ (reference sequence). V lost 1 base to trimming and J lost 1 base; unmatched junction nucleotides: 9.

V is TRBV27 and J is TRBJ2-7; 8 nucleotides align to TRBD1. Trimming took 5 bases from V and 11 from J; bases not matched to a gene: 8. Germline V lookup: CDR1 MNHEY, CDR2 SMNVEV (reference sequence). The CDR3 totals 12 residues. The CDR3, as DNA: TGTGCCAGCAGTATGACAGGGGCCACAAAGTACTTC. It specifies CASSMTGATKYF.

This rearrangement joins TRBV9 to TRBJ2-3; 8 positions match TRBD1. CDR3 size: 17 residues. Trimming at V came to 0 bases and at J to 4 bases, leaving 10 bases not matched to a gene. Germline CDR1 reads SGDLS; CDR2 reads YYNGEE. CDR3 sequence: CASSVAPRTGTADTQYF. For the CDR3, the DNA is TGTGCCAGCAGCGTAGCCCCGCGGACAGGGACCGCAGATACGCAGTATTTT.

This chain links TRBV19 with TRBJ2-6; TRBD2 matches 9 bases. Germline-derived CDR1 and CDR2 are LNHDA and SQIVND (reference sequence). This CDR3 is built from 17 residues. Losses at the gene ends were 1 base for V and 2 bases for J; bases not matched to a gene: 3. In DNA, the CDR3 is TGTGCCAGTAGTATAGTTCCTAGCGGGGCTGGGGCCAACGTCCTGACTTTC. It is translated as CASSIVPSGAGANVLTF.

The CDR3 here is CASSRAPLHRGYTEAFF. CDR3 DNA: TGTGCCAGCAGCCGCGCACCTCTTCACAGGGGATACACTGAAGCTTTCTTT. The chain couples TRBV7-3 to TRBJ1-1; 7 nucleotides align to TRBD1. There are 17 residues in the CDR3. V was pared by 5 bases and J by 3 bases, with 15 bases of the junction left unmatched. Germline V gene sequence: CDR1 SGHTA, CDR2 FQGTGA.

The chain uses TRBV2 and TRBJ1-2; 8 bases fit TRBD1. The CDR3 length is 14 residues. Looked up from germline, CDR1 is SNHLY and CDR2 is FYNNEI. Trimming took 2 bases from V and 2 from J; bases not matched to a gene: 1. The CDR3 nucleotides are TGTGCCAGCAGTGAAAGGACAGGGAACTATGGCTACACCTTC. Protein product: CASSERTGNYGYTF.

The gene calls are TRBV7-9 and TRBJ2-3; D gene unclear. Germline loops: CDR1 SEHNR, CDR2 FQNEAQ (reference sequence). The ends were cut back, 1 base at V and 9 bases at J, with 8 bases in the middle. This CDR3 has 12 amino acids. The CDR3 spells CASSLGLSTQYF. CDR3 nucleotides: TGTGCCAGCAGCTTAGGTCTGTCCACGCAGTATTTT. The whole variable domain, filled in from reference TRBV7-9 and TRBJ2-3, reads DTGVSQNPRHKITKRGQNVTFRCDPISEHNRLYWYRQTLGQGPEFLTYFQNEAQLEKSRLLSDRFSAERPKGSFSTLEIQRTEQGDSAMYLCASSLGLSTQYFGPGTRLTVL.

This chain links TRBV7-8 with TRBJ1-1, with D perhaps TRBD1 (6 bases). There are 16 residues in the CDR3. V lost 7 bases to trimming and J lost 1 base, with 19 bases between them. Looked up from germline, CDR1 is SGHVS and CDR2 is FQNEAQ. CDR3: CASTINQWTANTEAFF. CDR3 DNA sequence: TGTGCCAGCACCATTAACCAATGGACAGCGAACACTGAAGCTTTCTTT.

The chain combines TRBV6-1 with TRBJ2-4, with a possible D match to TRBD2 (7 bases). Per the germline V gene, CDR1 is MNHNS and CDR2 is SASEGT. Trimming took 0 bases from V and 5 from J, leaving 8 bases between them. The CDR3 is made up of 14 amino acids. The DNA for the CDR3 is TGTGCCAGCAGTGAAGCAGGGGGGGAAAACATTCAGTACTTC. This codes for CASSEAGGENIQYF.

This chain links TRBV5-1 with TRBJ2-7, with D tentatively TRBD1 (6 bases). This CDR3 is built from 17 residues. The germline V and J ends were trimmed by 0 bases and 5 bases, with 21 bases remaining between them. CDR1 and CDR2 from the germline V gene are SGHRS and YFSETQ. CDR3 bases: TGCGCCAGCAGCTTGGGACCCACAGGGTTGGGGTCAAACGAGCAGTACTTC. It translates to CASSLGPTGLGSNEQYF.

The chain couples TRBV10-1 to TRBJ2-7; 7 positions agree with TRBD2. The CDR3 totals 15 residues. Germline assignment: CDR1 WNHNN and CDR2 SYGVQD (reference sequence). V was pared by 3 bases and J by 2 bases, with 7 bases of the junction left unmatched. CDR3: CASSDAASGTYEQYF. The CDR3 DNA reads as TGCGCCAGCAGTGATGCGGCTAGCGGTACCTACGAGCAGTACTTC.

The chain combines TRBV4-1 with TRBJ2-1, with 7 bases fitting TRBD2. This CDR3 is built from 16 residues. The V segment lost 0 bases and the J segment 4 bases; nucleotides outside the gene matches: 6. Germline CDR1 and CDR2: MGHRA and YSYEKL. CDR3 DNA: TGCGCCAGCAGCCAAGAGCCGGGACTACTATACAATGAGCAGTTCTTC. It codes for CASSQEPGLLYNEQFF.

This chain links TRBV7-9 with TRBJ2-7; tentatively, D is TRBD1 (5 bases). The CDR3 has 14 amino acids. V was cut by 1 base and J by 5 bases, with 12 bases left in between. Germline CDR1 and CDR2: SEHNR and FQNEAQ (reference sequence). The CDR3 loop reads CASSLGSGFDEQYF. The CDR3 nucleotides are TGTGCCAGCAGCTTAGGGTCAGGGTTCGACGAGCAGTACTTC.

CDR3 nucleotide sequence: TGTGCCAGGGAGCGGTGGGGGACTCCCGGGGAGCTGTTTTTT. Amino acid sequence: CARERWGTPGELFF. V and J are TRBV2 and TRBJ2-2, with a tentative D call TRBD2 (6 bases). The V and J ends lost 9 bases and 6 bases respectively, with 17 bases between them. The CDR3 is 14 residues long. Germline CDR1 reads SNHLY; CDR2 reads FYNNEI.

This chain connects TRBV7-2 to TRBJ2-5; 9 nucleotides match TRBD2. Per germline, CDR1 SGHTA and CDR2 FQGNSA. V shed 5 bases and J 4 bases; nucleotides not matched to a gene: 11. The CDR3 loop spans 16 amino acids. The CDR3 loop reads CASSPRGAGGRETQYF. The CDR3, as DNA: TGTGCCAGCAGCCCCCGAGGAGCGGGAGGCCGAGAGACCCAGTACTTC.

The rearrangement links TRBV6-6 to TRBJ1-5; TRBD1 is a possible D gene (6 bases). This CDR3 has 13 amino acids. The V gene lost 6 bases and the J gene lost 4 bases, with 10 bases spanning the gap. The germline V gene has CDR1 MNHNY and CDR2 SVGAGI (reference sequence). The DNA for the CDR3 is TGTGCCAGCAGGAGACAGGAGAATCAGCCCCAGCATTTT. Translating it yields CASRRQENQPQHF.

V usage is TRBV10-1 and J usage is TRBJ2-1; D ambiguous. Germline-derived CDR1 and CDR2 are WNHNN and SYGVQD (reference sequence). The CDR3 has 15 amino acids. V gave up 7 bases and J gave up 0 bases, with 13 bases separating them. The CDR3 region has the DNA TGCGCCAGCACCCCGGTCCGGAGCTCCTACAATGAGCAGTTCTTC. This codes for CASTPVRSSYNEQFF.

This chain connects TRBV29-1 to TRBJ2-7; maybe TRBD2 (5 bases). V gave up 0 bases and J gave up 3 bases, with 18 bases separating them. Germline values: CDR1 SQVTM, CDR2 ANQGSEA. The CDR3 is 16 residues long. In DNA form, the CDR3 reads TGCAGCGTTGAAGATCTTCGGGATAGCGTGATCTACGAGCAGTACTTC. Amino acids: CSVEDLRDSVIYEQYF.